Listed here are 30 T cell receptor beta chains from one sample, sequenced in a study of cytomegalovirus exposure and HLA in healthy donors. Amplification used 60 Vbeta primers and 13 Jbeta primers. Libraries were prepared by immunoSEQ multiplex PCR; TCRdb keeps only in-frame clonotypes and omits some of them. The table shows fewer than 180,000 clones, with 60% to 85% occurring only once. Source material: PBMCs. The source is a man aged 50 or older in good health and CMV-seropositive.

The J gene is TRBJ2-7, the V gene TRBV11-1, with TRBD2 identical over 11 bases. The V and J ends lost 5 bases and 2 bases, in that order; junction bases with no gene match: 5. The CDR3 consists of 15 residues. Germline V gives CDR1 SGHAT, CDR2 FQDESV (reference sequence). CDR3 nucleotide sequence: TGTGCCAGCAGCGTGGGACTAGCGGTTACCTACGAGCAGTACTTC. As protein: CASSVGLAVTYEQYF.

The chain recombines TRBV10-2 with TRBJ2-3; possible D gene TRBD2, 6 bases. Trimming took 3 bases from V and 4 from J, leaving 17 bases between them. The CDR3 runs 16 residues. The germline CDR1 and CDR2 sequences are WSHSY and SAAADI. CDR3 protein: CASSDWTPGGADTQYF. CDR3 nucleotide sequence: TGCGCCAGCAGTGATTGGACTCCCGGGGGTGCAGATACGCAGTATTTT.

Comment on this clone: The identical CDR3 is also encoded by other nucleotide sequences in the sample. The chain combines TRBV28 with TRBJ1-5; D is unclear. V dropped 3 bases and J dropped 3 bases, with 9 bases sitting between them. CDR1 is MDHEN and CDR2 is SYDVKM in the germline V gene. This CDR3 is 14 amino acids long. CDR3 sequence: CASSLRQYNQPQHF. Written as DNA, the CDR3 is TGTGCCAGCAGTTTGAGGCAGTACAATCAGCCCCAGCATTTT.

V is TRBV2 and J is TRBJ1-2, with a tentative D call TRBD1 (5 bases). The V and J ends lost 7 bases and 8 bases respectively, with 14 bases between them. The CDR3 is made up of 12 amino acids. In germline, CDR1 is SNHLY, CDR2 FYNNEI. Written as DNA, the CDR3 is TGTGCCAGCAATTTGGAGGGGTGGGGCTACACCTTC. Translating it yields CASNLEGWGYTF. Together with reference TRBV2 and TRBJ1-2, the CDR3 gives the full variable domain: EPEVTQTPSHQVTQMGQEVILRCVPISNHLYFYWYRQILGQKVEFLVSFYNNEISEKSEIFDDQFSVERPDGSNFTLKIRSTKLEDSAMYFCASNLEGWGYTFGSGTRLTVV.

The V call is TRBV25-1, the J call TRBJ1-5; D remains ambiguous. There are 14 residues in the CDR3. V was clipped by 2 bases and J by 7 bases, with 12 bases between them. Germline lookup yields CDR1 MGHDK and CDR2 SYGVNS. In DNA, the CDR3 is TGTGCCAGCAGTGAAATTGGGGAGAGACAGCCCCAGCATTTT. Protein sequence: CASSEIGERQPQHF.

The V call is TRBV10-3, the J call TRBJ2-5; D possibly corresponds to TRBD1 (6 bases). The last part of the DNA fits TRBJ2-7 better; the J call may be wrong. The germline V gene has CDR1 ENHRY and CDR2 SYGVKD. The CDR3 contains 14 residues. The chain's CDR3 is CAISRDRNLYEQYF. The CDR3 region has the DNA TGTGCCATCAGTCGTGACAGGAACCTCTACGAGCAGTACTTC.

The rearrangement links TRBV2 to TRBJ2-7; D is undetermined. This CDR3 region has 13 residues. Between the trimmed V and J ends, which lost 1 base and 3 bases, there was a span of 7 bases. Germline CDR1 is SNHLY and CDR2 is FYNNEI. CDR3 residues: CASSEGQVYEQYF. For the CDR3, the DNA is TGTGCCAGCAGTGAAGGGCAGGTCTACGAGCAGTACTTC.

This clone was seen a handful of times. V is TRBV7-9 and J is TRBJ1-2, with 7 bases that match TRBD1. Germline lookup yields CDR1 SEHNR and CDR2 FQNEAQ (reference sequence). The CDR3 has 13 residues. Trimming took 5 bases from V and 8 from J; bases not matched to a gene: 8. CDR3 nucleotides: TGTGCCAGCAGCCCAGGACAGGAACGCGGCTACACCTTC. It encodes CASSPGQERGYTF. The complete variable domain, with remaining parts taken from reference TRBV7-9 and TRBJ1-2, reads DTGVSQNPRHKITKRGQNVTFRCDPISEHNRLYWYRQTLGQGPEFLTYFQNEAQLEKSRLLSDRFSAERPKGSFSTLEIQRTEQGDSAMYLCASSPGQERGYTFGSGTRLTVV.

This chain uses TRBV18 with TRBJ1-2; TRBD1 aligns across 7 bases. CDR3 size: 15 residues. Germline lookup yields CDR1 KGHSH and CDR2 LQKENI. With V trimmed by 3 bases and J by 4 bases, 8 bases remained unmatched. CDR3 protein: CASSPGDRPIYGYTF. The CDR3 nucleotides are TGTGCCAGCTCACCCGGGGACAGACCCATCTATGGCTACACCTTC.

This chain connects TRBV5-4 to TRBJ1-5, with D uncertain. This CDR3 is built from 13 residues. Deletions cut 0 bases from V and 7 bases from J, with 8 bases between. Germline CDR1 SGHNT, CDR2 YYREEE (reference sequence). The CDR3, as DNA: TGTGCCAGCAGCTTGGGAGGGTTGCAGCCCCAGCATTTT. Translated, it gives CASSLGGLQPQHF.

This clone has only a few counts. J is TRBJ1-2 and V is TRBV10-1; possibly TRBD1 for D (5 bases). Looked up from germline, CDR1 is WNHNN and CDR2 is SYGVQD (reference sequence). CDR3 length: 14 residues. V gave up 2 bases and J gave up 4 bases, with 11 bases separating them. The CDR3 nucleotides read TGCGCCAGCAGTGAGAAGGCAGGGATCTATGGCTACACCTTC. It specifies CASSEKAGIYGYTF.

Points on this clone: This may be a read error, as it is one base from a much larger clone. The V gene is TRBV19, the J gene TRBJ2-1; a weak D match, TRBD2 (5 bases). This CDR3 contains 15 residues. Looked up from germline, CDR1 is LNHDA and CDR2 is SQIVND (reference sequence). CDR3 region: CASTIGPLENNEQFF. CDR3 nucleotides: TGTGCCAGTACTATAGGACCACTAGAAAATAATGAGCAGTTCTTC.

The chain uses TRBV28 and TRBJ1-5; possible D gene TRBD1, 5 bases. The CDR3 runs to 17 residues. The germline gives CDR1 MDHEN, CDR2 SYDVKM. V dropped 6 bases and J dropped 0 bases, with 18 bases sitting between them. CDR3 coding DNA: TGTGCCAGCAGCTCCCTTGGAGGGACTTATAGCAATCAGCCCCAGCATTTT. It encodes CASSSLGGTYSNQPQHF.

This clone was seen a single time. This sequence joins TRBV6-5 and TRBJ2-2, with TRBD1 as a possible D gene (6 bases). The CDR3 is 15 residues long. V was cut by 7 bases and J by 0 bases, with 12 bases left in between. Germline values: CDR1 MNHEY, CDR2 SVGAGI. CDR3 region: CASKWTDANTGELFF. The CDR3 DNA reads TGTGCCAGCAAATGGACAGATGCGAACACCGGGGAGCTGTTTTTT.

The chain uses TRBV5-1 and TRBJ2-4; D perhaps matches TRBD1 (6 bases). CDR1 SGHRS and CDR2 YFSETQ come from the germline V gene. V was clipped by 1 base and J by 5 bases, with 10 bases between them. The CDR3 runs 14 residues. In DNA form, the CDR3 reads TGCGCCAGCAGCTTGTCAGGGGATCAAAACATTCAGTACTTC. Translated: CASSLSGDQNIQYF. Full variable domain (rest looked up from reference TRBV5-1 and TRBJ2-4): KAGVTQTPRYLIKTRGQQVTLSCSPISGHRSVSWYQQTPGQGLQFLFEYFSETQRNKGNFPGRFSGRQFSNSRSEMNVSTLELGDSALYLCASSLSGDQNIQYFGAGTRLSVL.

With respect to this clone: The germline gene is not matched at one end of the junction; a read error may be the cause. This chain links TRBV7-9 with TRBJ2-2; 9 bases map to TRBD1. Germline CDR1 is SEHNR and CDR2 is FQNEAQ (reference sequence). This CDR3 spans 17 amino acids. In nucleotides, the CDR3 is TGTTCCAGCAGTTCCACGCCGGGGACAGGGAAGACCGGGGAGCTGTTTTTT. As protein: CSSSSTPGTGKTGELFF.

The rearrangement uses TRBV28 and TRBJ1-1; D gene uncertain. The CDR3 loop spans 12 amino acids. The V end lost 2 bases, the J end lost 2 bases, and 3 bases lay between the germline ends. Germline V gene lookup returns CDR1 MDHEN and CDR2 SYDVKM. This CDR3 reads CASSLTNTEAFF. DNA of the CDR3: TGTGCCAGCAGTTTAACAAACACTGAAGCTTTCTTT.

This chain connects TRBV10-3 to TRBJ2-7; D gene ambiguous. The CDR3 length is 12 residues. Germline assignment: CDR1 ENHRY and CDR2 SYGVKD. Trimming left V 10 bases short and J 3 bases short, with 13 bases between. The CDR3 DNA is TGTGCCACCACGGGTACCGGCTACGAGCAGTACTTC. Its protein product is CATTGTGYEQYF.

V is TRBV5-6 and J is TRBJ2-1, with a weak D call TRBD2 (6 bases). The V end was cut by 0 bases, the J end by 13 bases, with 8 bases between. Germline V lookup: CDR1 SGHDT, CDR2 YYEEEE. The CDR3 contains 11 residues. CDR3 in DNA: TGTGCCAGCAGCTTGGCGGGACTCCAGTTCTTC. Translated, it gives CASSLAGLQFF. Using reference TRBV5-6 and TRBJ2-1 for the parts outside the CDR3, the full variable domain is DAGVTQSPTHLIKTRGQQVTLRCSPKSGHDTVSWYQQALGQGPQFIFQYYEEEERQRGNFPDRFSGHQFPNYSSELNVNALLLGDSALYLCASSLAGLQFFGPGTRLTVL.

The V and J genes are TRBV18 and TRBJ2-2; 9 bases line up with TRBD1. The V gene end was trimmed by 3 bases and the J gene end by 6 bases; junction bases not matched to a gene: 5. The germline V gene encodes CDR1 KGHSH and CDR2 LQKENI. The CDR3 spans 15 residues. The CDR3 here is CASSPQGQGAGELFF. CDR3 sequence (DNA): TGTGCCAGCTCACCGCAGGGACAGGGAGCCGGGGAGCTGTTTTTT.

This clone was observed a single time. An end of the junction differs from the germline gene, which may be a read error. Other DNA sequences in the sample encode the same CDR3. The chain links TRBV27 to TRBJ2-5; D may be TRBD1 (6 bases). The CDR3 runs 12 residues. The germline gives CDR1 MNHEY, CDR2 SMNVEV (reference sequence). The CDR3 coding sequence is TGTGCTAGCAGTCTCCCACAGGGCGCCCAGTACTTC. This sequence encodes CASSLPQGAQYF.

This chain links TRBV4-1 with TRBJ2-3; 12 bases are shared with TRBD2. Germline CDR1 and CDR2: MGHRA and YSYEKL. J was trimmed by 0 bases and V by 3 bases; bases with no gene match: 1. The CDR3 is made up of 16 amino acids. In DNA form, the CDR3 reads TGCGCCAGCAGCCAGGGGACTAGCGGGAGCACAGATACGCAGTATTTT. This gives the protein CASSQGTSGSTDTQYF.

V and J are TRBV6-5 and TRBJ1-1; weak D call: TRBD1 (6 bases). The ends were cut back, 4 bases at V and 1 base at J, with 7 bases in the middle. Per the germline V gene, CDR1 is MNHEY and CDR2 is SVGAGI. The CDR3 consists of 13 residues. CDR3 nucleotides: TGTGCCAGCAGTTTGACAGGGAACACTGAAGCTTTCTTT. Translating gives CASSLTGNTEAFF.

The chain combines TRBV7-9 with TRBJ1-5, with D possibly being TRBD1 (5 bases). In germline, CDR1 is SEHNR, CDR2 FQNEAQ (reference sequence). The V and J ends lost 1 base and 3 bases respectively, with 10 bases between them. The CDR3 extends over 15 amino acids. CDR3 amino acids: CASSLESGNNQPQHF. In DNA, the CDR3 is TGTGCCAGCAGCTTAGAGTCAGGGAACAATCAGCCCCAGCATTTT.

V is TRBV4-1 and J is TRBJ2-1, with D possibly being TRBD1 (5 bases). The CDR3 totals 15 residues. The V gene lost 3 bases and the J gene lost 8 bases, with 17 bases spanning the gap. Per germline, CDR1 MGHRA and CDR2 YSYEKL. This chain's CDR3 is CASSHHQGLDYEQFF. The CDR3, as DNA: TGCGCCAGCAGCCACCACCAGGGTCTTGACTATGAGCAGTTCTTC.

CDR3 region: CASSLPEDTQYF. CDR3 sequence (DNA): TGTGCCAGCAGCTTGCCCGAGGATACGCAGTATTTT. The chain joins TRBV5-6 to TRBJ2-3; no clear D gene. Germline CDR1 SGHDT, CDR2 YYEEEE. V was trimmed by 1 base and J by 6 bases, leaving 6 bases between them. CDR3 length equals 12 residues.

The V gene is TRBV2, the J gene TRBJ2-5; D might be TRBD2 (5 bases). CDR1 is SNHLY and CDR2 is FYNNEI in the germline V gene. CDR3 size: 14 residues. Trimming removed 2 bases from V and 5 bases from J, with 12 bases in between. The CDR3 sequence: CASSENSRGETQYF. The CDR3 nucleotides are TGTGCCAGCAGTGAAAATTCCCGCGGGGAGACCCAGTACTTC.

This clone was detected a few times. In DNA form, the CDR3 reads TGTGCCAGCAGCTTAGGGGAATCCAGGCTGAACTCGTGGGCTTTCTTT. Its translation: CASSLGESRLNSWAFF. The chain links TRBV13 to TRBJ1-1; the D is unclear. This CDR3 contains 16 residues. The germline gives CDR1 PRHDT, CDR2 FYEKMQ (reference sequence). Trimming cost V 0 bases and J 11 bases, with 22 bases left between them.

This clone has a handful of counts. This chain links TRBV19 with TRBJ2-7; weak D call: TRBD1 (5 bases). This CDR3 contains 14 residues. The V gene's germline CDR1 is LNHDA and CDR2 SQIVND (reference sequence). The ends were cut back, 8 bases at V and 5 bases at J, with 19 bases in the middle. This CDR3 is CASRRTLKLDEQYF. In DNA form, the CDR3 reads TGTGCCAGTCGAAGGACACTAAAACTTGACGAGCAGTACTTC.

The CDR3: CASSERQGHKFF. The CDR3 DNA reads as TGTGCCAGCAGTGAACGACAGGGTCATAAGTTCTTC. The chain joins TRBV6-5 to TRBJ2-1; TRBD1 matches at 7 bases. Losses at the gene ends were 5 bases for V and 14 bases for J; bases not matched to a gene: 9. CDR3 length equals 12 residues. The germline CDR1 and CDR2 sequences are MNHEY and SVGAGI.